These 31 T cell receptor beta chains came from one sample sequenced in a study of PD-1 blockade in mismatch repair-deficient tumors. Measured with immunoSEQ multiplex PCR; TCRdb has only the in-frame clones, and not every one. The data show under 95,000 clones, with roughly 80% seen just once and roughly 5.5% held by the top ten. Here the sequenced sample was peripheral blood, taken 44 weeks after starting pembrolizumab. These receptors originate from an adult with mismatch repair-deficient cancer.

The genes are TRBV6-1 and TRBJ2-7, with no clear D. Germline CDR1 MNHNS, CDR2 SASEGT. The CDR3 covers 12 residues. V gave up 7 bases and J gave up 0 bases, with 7 bases separating them. The chain's CDR3 is CASIRNSYEQYF. The CDR3 DNA is TGTGCCAGCATAAGGAACTCCTACGAGCAGTACTTC.

The chain's CDR3 is CASSNPRGYGNTIYF. CDR3 in DNA: TGTGCCAGTAGTAACCCCCGGGGGTACGGAAACACCATATATTTT. This chain joins TRBV19 and TRBJ1-3, with a weak D call TRBD1 (5 bases). This CDR3 spans 15 amino acids. CDR1 is LNHDA, CDR2 SQIVND, per germline (reference sequence). V was clipped by 4 bases and J by 4 bases, with 14 bases between them.

The J gene is TRBJ2-3, the V gene TRBV15; a weak D match, TRBD2 (5 bases). V lost 2 bases and J lost 4, with 13 bases in between. CDR1 and CDR2 from the germline V gene are LNHNV and YYDKDF (reference sequence). CDR3 length equals 15 residues. The CDR3 sequence: CATSRKTGSADTQYF. The CDR3 region has the DNA TGTGCCACCAGCAGAAAGACGGGGAGCGCAGATACGCAGTATTTT.

J is TRBJ1-1 and V is TRBV13; the D gene is possibly TRBD1 (5 bases). This CDR3 is built from 15 residues. In germline, CDR1 is PRHDT, CDR2 FYEKMQ (reference sequence). With 3 bases removed from V and 0 bases from J, the gap between germline ends came to 11 bases. The DNA for the CDR3 is TGTGCCAGCAGCTTGAGGGGATCGATGAACACTGAAGCTTTCTTT. Its translation is CASSLRGSMNTEAFF. Based on the CDR3 plus reference TRBV13 and TRBJ1-1, the full variable domain is AAGVIQSPRHLIKEKRETATLKCYPIPRHDTVYWYQQGPGQDPQFLISFYEKMQSDKGSIPDRFSAQQFSDYHSELNMSSLELGDSALYFCASSLRGSMNTEAFFGQGTRLTVV.

The chain is built from TRBV27 and TRBJ1-2; possibly TRBD1 for D (6 bases). The CDR3 sequence is 13 residues long. Trimming pared 2 bases from V and 7 bases from J, leaving 11 bases between. The germline gives CDR1 MNHEY, CDR2 SMNVEV (reference sequence). CDR3 residues: CASSLGGAAGYTF. In nucleotides, the CDR3 is TGTGCCAGCAGTTTAGGGGGGGCTGCTGGCTACACCTTC.

J is TRBJ2-2 and V is TRBV9, with D unclear. CDR3 length: 14 residues. Trimming took off 0 bases at V and 6 bases at J, with 9 bases between the two ends. The germline gives CDR1 SGDLS, CDR2 YYNGEE. In DNA form, the CDR3 reads TGTGCCAGCAGCGTAGCTACGTCAGCCGGGGAGCTGTTTTTT. This translates into CASSVATSAGELFF.

The CDR3 region is CASTDPKQGRAFF. In nucleotides, the CDR3 is TGTGCCAGTACCGACCCAAAACAGGGCCGAGCTTTCTTT. The chain is built from TRBV19 and TRBJ1-1, with D perhaps matching TRBD1 (6 bases). The CDR3 consists of 13 residues. The V and J ends lost 7 bases and 10 bases respectively, with 19 bases between them. Germline assignment: CDR1 LNHDA and CDR2 SQIVND (reference sequence).

This clone is a singleton in its sample. The chain couples TRBV6-6 to TRBJ2-7, with 7 bases identical to TRBD1. This CDR3 has 13 amino acids. Germline values: CDR1 MNHNY, CDR2 SVGAGI (reference sequence). Trimming took 4 bases from V and 4 from J; bases not matched to a gene: 4. CDR3 bases: TGTGCCAGCAGTTTCGGGACAGATTACGAGCAGTACTTC. It translates to CASSFGTDYEQYF.

The rearrangement links TRBV30 to TRBJ1-1, with D unresolved. Trimming took off 5 bases at V and 3 bases at J, with 16 bases between the two ends. Germline loops: CDR1 GTSNPN, CDR2 SVGIG (reference sequence). The CDR3 sequence is 14 residues long. DNA for the CDR3: TGTGCCTGGGCTCGAGACATTTCCCACACTGAAGCTTTCTTT. It yields the protein CAWARDISHTEAFF.

V and J are TRBV29-1 and TRBJ2-2; TRBD1 matches at 8 bases. Germline loops: CDR1 SQVTM, CDR2 ANQGSEA. The CDR3 length is 14 residues. V shed 7 bases and J 5 bases; nucleotides not matched to a gene: 9. The CDR3 spells CSGRTGGRTGELFF. The CDR3 DNA reads TGCAGCGGACGCACAGGGGGGAGGACCGGGGAGCTGTTTTTT.

The J gene is TRBJ1-1, the V gene TRBV11-2; possibly TRBD1 for D (6 bases). Trimming removed 5 bases at V and 0 bases at J, with 10 bases between. The CDR3 has 14 residues. The germline gives CDR1 SGHAT, CDR2 FQNNGV. The CDR3 loop reads CASSRTGMNTEAFF. CDR3 coding DNA: TGTGCCAGCAGCCGAACAGGGATGAACACTGAAGCTTTCTTT.

This chain connects TRBV7-9 to TRBJ2-3; 7 bases map to TRBD2. V dropped 7 bases and J dropped 10; count of bases not matched to a gene: 14. CDR3 length equals 14 residues. CDR1 is SEHNR and CDR2 is FQNEAQ in the germline V gene (reference sequence). CDR3 sequence (DNA): TGTGCCAGCACGCGCGGGGCCCAAGCGGGACCGCAGTATTTT. Protein product: CASTRGAQAGPQYF.

The chain is built from TRBV7-2 and TRBJ1-1; D ambiguous. The V gene lost 0 bases and the J gene lost 4 bases, with 9 bases spanning the gap. The germline CDR1 and CDR2 sequences are SGHTA and FQGNSA. The CDR3 totals 14 residues. In DNA form, the CDR3 reads TGTGCCAGCAGCTTAGCGGTTGTGGGCACTGAAGCTTTCTTT. This translates into CASSLAVVGTEAFF.

The V and J genes are TRBV6-1 and TRBJ1-2; tentatively, D is TRBD1 (5 bases). This CDR3 is built from 14 residues. Germline V gene lookup returns CDR1 MNHNS and CDR2 SASEGT. Trimming took off 8 bases at V and 4 bases at J, with 17 bases between the two ends. As DNA, the CDR3 is TGTGCCAGCTTAGGGGATTTCGGGGGCTATGGCTACACCTTC. Protein sequence: CASLGDFGGYGYTF.

The chain couples TRBV29-1 to TRBJ2-2; TRBD1 agrees at 11 bases. The V segment lost 6 bases and the J segment 3 bases; nucleotides outside the gene matches: 6. The CDR3 totals 15 residues. Per germline, CDR1 SQVTM and CDR2 ANQGSEA. The CDR3 coding sequence is TGCAGCGTCCAAGGACAGGGGGCGCACACCGGGGAGCTGTTTTTT. Translated, it gives CSVQGQGAHTGELFF.

This chain links TRBV18 with TRBJ2-7, with D possibly being TRBD1 or TRBD2 (5 bases each). The V gene's germline CDR1 is KGHSH and CDR2 LQKENI. V dropped 2 bases and J dropped 0 bases, with 14 bases sitting between them. This CDR3 spans 16 amino acids. The CDR3, as DNA: TGTGCCAGCTCACCAACGGGACCGACGAGCTCCTACGAGCAGTACTTC. It codes for CASSPTGPTSSYEQYF.

In its sample, this clone was seen a few times. This chain links TRBV6-1 with TRBJ1-5; D call uncertain. Trimming removed 0 bases at V and 6 bases at J, with 3 bases between. The CDR3 spans 12 residues. In germline, CDR1 is MNHNS, CDR2 SASEGT. The CDR3 protein is CASSEASQPQHF. DNA for the CDR3: TGTGCCAGCAGTGAAGCGTCTCAGCCCCAGCATTTT.

The chain recombines TRBV5-1 with TRBJ1-1; no clear D gene. The CDR3 extends over 15 amino acids. CDR1 and CDR2 (germline): SGHRS, YFSETQ. The V and J ends lost 1 base and 1 base respectively, with 11 bases between them. The CDR3 DNA reads TGCGCCAGCAGCTTGAGTGGTTCGGGGAACACTGAAGCTTTCTTT. Protein sequence: CASSLSGSGNTEAFF.

This CDR3 is CASSLRRNTGELFF. CDR3 in DNA: TGTGCCAGCAGCTTGAGAAGAAACACCGGGGAGCTGTTTTTT. The V call is TRBV5-4, the J call TRBJ2-2; D unclear. The CDR3 is 14 amino acids. With 1 base removed from V and 2 bases from J, the gap between germline ends came to 6 bases. Germline CDR1 reads SGHNT; CDR2 reads YYREEE (reference sequence).

This clone has only a few counts. The V gene is TRBV14, the J gene TRBJ2-5; D could derive from TRBD1 or TRBD2 (7 bases each). V lost 4 bases and J lost 5, with 17 bases in between. The CDR3 runs 15 residues. Germline V gene lookup returns CDR1 SGHDN and CDR2 FVKESK. The chain's CDR3 is CASSPSWGGGETQYF. The CDR3 region has the DNA TGTGCCAGCAGCCCATCTTGGGGAGGGGGCGAGACCCAGTACTTC.

This clone was counted only a few times. CDR3 loop: CAWRPGLSTDTQYF. CDR3 bases: TGTGCCTGGAGACCGGGACTAAGCACAGATACGCAGTATTTT. The chain employs TRBV30 and TRBJ2-3; 7 positions match TRBD2. There are 14 residues in the CDR3. Per germline, CDR1 GTSNPN and CDR2 SVGIG (reference sequence). Unmatched junction bases numbered 3, after V lost 3 bases and J lost 0 bases.

The chain recombines TRBV7-9 with TRBJ1-2, with D possibly TRBD1 on 5 matching bases. The germline V and J ends were trimmed by 3 bases and 0 bases, with 14 bases remaining between them. In germline, CDR1 is SEHNR, CDR2 FQNEAQ (reference sequence). This CDR3 region has 16 residues. CDR3 DNA: TGTGCCAGCAGCTTTCCGGGGCCAGGTTCTAACTATGGCTACACCTTC. Its protein product is CASSFPGPGSNYGYTF.

The CDR3, as DNA: TGTGCCAGCAGTTTACAGGGGCCTGGGTACTATGGCTACACCTTC. Translating it yields CASSLQGPGYYGYTF. This rearrangement joins TRBV28 to TRBJ1-2, with D possibly matching TRBD1 (6 bases). Between the trimmed V and J ends, which lost 2 bases and 3 bases, there was a span of 13 bases. Germline CDR1 and CDR2: MDHEN and SYDVKM. The CDR3 spans 15 residues.

This chain connects TRBV2 to TRBJ2-3; a weak D match, TRBD1 (6 bases). The V and J ends lost 6 bases and 6 bases respectively, with 13 bases between them. CDR1 is SNHLY, CDR2 FYNNEI, per germline. This CDR3 is 13 amino acids long. CDR3 sequence: CASSPNRADTQYF. Written as DNA, the CDR3 is TGTGCCAGCAGCCCGAACAGGGCGGATACGCAGTATTTT. The full variable domain, its missing parts supplied by reference TRBV2 and TRBJ2-3, is EPEVTQTPSHQVTQMGQEVILRCVPISNHLYFYWYRQILGQKVEFLVSFYNNEISEKSEIFDDQFSVERPDGSNFTLKIRSTKLEDSAMYFCASSPNRADTQYFGPGTRLTVL.

The J gene is TRBJ2-1, the V gene TRBV5-8; 7 bases fit TRBD2. V was pared by 1 base and J by 4 bases, with 11 bases of the junction left unmatched. Germline-derived CDR1 and CDR2 are SGHTS and YDEGEE. The CDR3 is 17 residues long. CDR3: CASSLTPDRAGYNEQFF. The CDR3, as DNA: TGTGCCAGCAGCTTGACCCCGGATCGAGCGGGGTACAATGAGCAGTTCTTC.

The chain joins TRBV6-5 to TRBJ2-6; D not resolved. The CDR3 is 16 amino acids. V lost 3 bases and J 0 bases, leaving 9 bases between the germline ends. CDR1 and CDR2 (germline): MNHEY, SVGAGI. The CDR3 nucleotides are TGTGCCAGCAGTTATTTAGACCACTCTGGGGCCAACGTCCTGACTTTC. Translated: CASSYLDHSGANVLTF.

The rearrangement joins TRBV27 to TRBJ1-2; D remains unclear. Trimming took 3 bases from V and 2 from J, leaving 4 bases between them. Germline-derived CDR1 and CDR2 are MNHEY and SMNVEV (reference sequence). The CDR3 is made up of 12 amino acids. The CDR3 region has the DNA TGTGCCAGCAGTTTTTGGAACTATGGCTACACCTTC. Amino acid sequence: CASSFWNYGYTF.

The V and J genes are TRBV5-8 and TRBJ1-1, with D maybe TRBD1 (5 bases). V was shortened by 3 bases and J by 6 bases, with 12 bases between the two germline ends. The CDR3 loop spans 13 amino acids. Germline CDR1 is SGHTS and CDR2 is YDEGEE. DNA for the CDR3: TGTGCCAGCAGCTGGATGCAGGGCTCTGAAGCTTTCTTT. This codes for CASSWMQGSEAFF.

This clone was recorded once. The CDR3, as DNA: TGTGCCAGCAGCTTAAAGGGCGGAAAATTCATCTACAATGAGCAGTTCTTC. Translation gives CASSLKGGKFIYNEQFF. The V and J genes are TRBV7-9 and TRBJ2-1; D is undetermined. Between the trimmed V and J ends, which lost 2 bases and 3 bases, there was a span of 17 bases. Germline CDR1 is SEHNR and CDR2 is FQNEAQ (reference sequence). This CDR3 contains 17 residues.

This clone appeared many times. This rearrangement joins TRBV9 to TRBJ2-7; 7 bases align to TRBD2. Germline trimming cut 3 bases from V and 0 bases from J; bases unmatched to any gene: 3. Germline assignment: CDR1 SGDLS and CDR2 YYNGEE. The CDR3 has 14 amino acids. In DNA, the CDR3 is TGTGCCAGCAGCGCAGGACTAGACTCCTACGAGCAGTACTTC. This encodes CASSAGLDSYEQYF.

This clone was detected a few times. The V gene is TRBV9, the J gene TRBJ1-1; possibly TRBD1 for D (6 bases). V lost 3 bases and J 6 bases, leaving 15 bases between the germline ends. The germline V gene encodes CDR1 SGDLS and CDR2 YYNGEE. This CDR3 has 14 amino acids. The CDR3 DNA reads as TGTGCCAGCAGCGACCCAGAGGGGGACGCTGAAGCTTTCTTT. Protein sequence: CASSDPEGDAEAFF.